The 20 T cell receptor beta chains below come from one sample, sequenced in a study of T cells in Graves' hyperthyroidism and ophthalmopathy. Amplified regions were TCR beta CDR3 sequences from RNA transcripts. The TCR CDR3 was amplified in a first-round RT-PCR using the HTBI primer set. MiXCR was run by TCRdb on the multiplex PCR reads, yielding one entry per CDR3 protein. The table includes about 410,000 distinct CDR3 sequences, approximately 14% detected once. The sequencing sample was made of blood. These TCRs come from a man younger than 35 with Graves' ophthalmopathy.

This clonotype has a count of ten or more. The rearrangement links TRBV5-1 to TRBJ2-6, with D unclear. CDR3 length equals 15 residues. V was trimmed by 8 bases and J by 0 bases, leaving 12 bases between them. Germline V gives CDR1 SGHRS, CDR2 YFSETQ. The CDR3 DNA is TGCGCCAGTGGGGTGGATCTCTCTGGGGCCAACGTCCTGACTTTC. Translating it yields CASGVDLSGANVLTF.

A few counts support this clonotype. V and J are TRBV19 and TRBJ2-7; 10 bases line up with TRBD1. Trimming at V came to 4 bases and at J to 9 bases, leaving 15 bases not matched to a gene. CDR3 length: 16 amino acids. Germline CDR1 LNHDA, CDR2 SQIVND (reference sequence). For the CDR3, the DNA is TGTGCCAGTAGTACAACTGGAGGGACAGGGGCCTTGGGGCAGTACTTC. Translation gives CASSTTGGTGALGQYF.

Ten or more counts support this clonotype. The chain uses TRBV5-1 and TRBJ1-1, with 9 bases fitting TRBD1. V lost 4 bases and J lost 4; bases outside the gene matches: 11. The CDR3 spans 16 residues. From germline, CDR1 is SGHRS and CDR2 YFSETQ. The CDR3, as DNA: TGCGCCAGCAGCCCAGGGACAGGGCATCTGGGCACTGAAGCTTTCTTT. Encoded protein: CASSPGTGHLGTEAFF.

The chain carries TRBV28 and TRBJ1-5, with TRBD1 as a possible D gene (5 bases). The V gene lost 0 bases and the J gene lost 5 bases, with 11 bases spanning the gap. CDR1 is MDHEN, CDR2 SYDVKM, per germline. The CDR3 runs to 15 residues. CDR3 sequence: CASSLWQGIDQPQHF. CDR3 nucleotide sequence: TGTGCCAGCAGTTTATGGCAGGGAATTGATCAGCCCCAGCATTTT.

This clonotype was observed many times. The CDR3: CASSQNQGAGTEAFF. Written as DNA, the CDR3 is TGTGCCAGCAGCCAGAACCAGGGGGCGGGCACTGAAGCTTTCTTT. J is TRBJ1-1 and V is TRBV3-1; 8 nucleotides line up with TRBD1. Trimming at V came to 3 bases and at J to 4 bases, leaving 7 bases not matched to a gene. The germline V gene encodes CDR1 LGHDT and CDR2 YNNKEL (reference sequence). The CDR3 is 15 amino acids.

This clonotype was seen many times. This chain links TRBV12-3 or TRBV12-4 with TRBJ2-1; D may match TRBD1 or TRBD2 (5 bases each). With 9 bases removed from V and 3 bases from J, the gap between germline ends came to 15 bases. This CDR3 contains 14 residues. The chain's CDR3 is CASGTGTRYNEQFF. CDR3 DNA: TGTGCCAGTGGGACGGGGACCCGCTACAATGAGCAGTTCTTC.

The genes are TRBV7-9 and TRBJ2-5; D unresolved. V gave up 5 bases and J gave up 4 bases, with 5 bases separating them. CDR1 and CDR2 (germline): SEHNR, FQNEAQ (reference sequence). There are 11 residues in the CDR3. CDR3 protein: CASSRIETQYF. CDR3 sequence (DNA): TGTGCCAGCAGCCGGATAGAGACCCAGTACTTC.

In this sample, this clonotype turned up many times. The chain combines TRBV9 with TRBJ2-7, with D unclear. Germline values: CDR1 SGDLS, CDR2 YYNGEE. The CDR3 extends over 14 amino acids. V lost 3 bases and J 4 bases, leaving 14 bases between the germline ends. CDR3 coding DNA: TGTGCCAGCAGCGATACCTTCCCCGGATACGAGCAGTACTTC. Its protein is CASSDTFPGYEQYF.

This clonotype has at least ten counts. The gene calls are TRBV11-1 and TRBJ1-4, with a possible D match to TRBD1 (5 bases). Germline loops: CDR1 SGHAT, CDR2 FQDESV (reference sequence). V lost 1 base and J lost 7, with 13 bases in between. The CDR3 spans 15 residues. CDR3 loop: CASSLDPDDSEKLFF. CDR3 sequence (DNA): TGTGCCAGCAGCTTAGACCCGGATGACAGTGAAAAACTGTTTTTT.

This clonotype was recorded many times. The V gene is TRBV7-9, the J gene TRBJ2-1, with D perhaps assigned TRBD1 or TRBD2 (5 bases each). Germline assignment: CDR1 SEHNR and CDR2 FQNEAQ (reference sequence). V was clipped by 4 bases and J by 7 bases, with 20 bases between them. The CDR3 loop spans 16 amino acids. In DNA form, the CDR3 reads TGTGCCAGCAGCTCCGAGCGGACAAAGTCCCTGAATGAGCAGTTCTTC. Amino acids: CASSSERTKSLNEQFF. The variable domain in full, with the rest retrieved from reference TRBV7-9 and TRBJ2-1, is DTGVSQNPRHKITKRGQNVTFRCDPISEHNRLYWYRQTLGQGPEFLTYFQNEAQLEKSRLLSDRFSAERPKGSFSTLEIQRTEQGDSAMYLCASSSERTKSLNEQFFGPGTRLTVL.

Ten or more counts support this clonotype. The junction shows a germline mismatch at one end, possibly a read error. The rearrangement links TRBV11-2 to TRBJ2-3; 7 bases agree with TRBD1. CDR1 and CDR2 (germline): SGHAT, FQNNGV. This CDR3 region has 14 residues. The CDR3 DNA reads as TGTGCCAGCAGCGTAGAACAGGGGATCAATACGCAGTATTTT. Its protein product is CASSVEQGINTQYF. The full variable domain, its missing parts supplied by reference TRBV11-2 and TRBJ2-3, is EAGVAQSPRYKIIEKRQSVAFWCNPISGHATLYWYQQILGQGPKLLIQFQNNGVVDDSQLPKDRFSAERLKGVDSTLKIQPAKLEDSAVYLCASSVEQGINTQYFGPGTRLTVL.

A few counts support this clonotype. The rearrangement uses TRBV10-3 and TRBJ2-1, with 7 bases lining up with TRBD1. This CDR3 spans 13 amino acids. After removal of 10 bases from V and 12 bases from J, the junction contained 15 bases not matched to a gene. CDR1 ENHRY and CDR2 SYGVKD come from the germline V gene. The CDR3, as DNA: TGTGCCAGCAGACAGGGCGCCTCAGCTAGGCAGTTCTTC. It codes for CASRQGASARQFF.

The chain is built from TRBV5-1 and TRBJ2-1, with TRBD2 identical over 14 bases. Germline lookup yields CDR1 SGHRS and CDR2 YFSETQ. CDR3 length equals 17 residues. J lost 1 base, V lost 3 bases, and 3 bases had no gene match. The CDR3 bases are TGCGCCAGCAGCTACGGACTAGCGGGGGGTTCCTACAATGAGCAGTTCTTC. Protein sequence: CASSYGLAGGSYNEQFF.

In this sample, this clonotype turned up many times. The chain uses TRBV2 and TRBJ2-1, with unresolved D. The CDR3 sequence is 13 residues long. With 1 base removed from V and 6 bases from J, the gap between germline ends came to 7 bases. CDR1 SNHLY and CDR2 FYNNEI come from the germline V gene. CDR3 protein: CASSEVKINEQFF. The CDR3 DNA is TGTGCCAGCAGTGAAGTTAAGATCAATGAGCAGTTCTTC. The variable domain in full, completed from reference TRBV2 and TRBJ2-1, reads EPEVTQTPSHQVTQMGQEVILRCVPISNHLYFYWYRQILGQKVEFLVSFYNNEISEKSEIFDDQFSVERPDGSNFTLKIRSTKLEDSAMYFCASSEVKINEQFFGPGTRLTVL.

The chain is built from TRBV9 and TRBJ2-3, with 8 bases aligning to TRBD2. Germline CDR1 and CDR2: SGDLS and YYNGEE. The CDR3 is made up of 16 amino acids. V dropped 0 bases and J dropped 2; count of bases not matched to a gene: 5. The DNA of the CDR3 is TGTGCCAGCAGCGTAGGCAGCGGGAGTATCACAGATACGCAGTATTTT. Protein: CASSVGSGSITDTQYF.

This clonotype was recorded at least ten times. The rearrangement links TRBV11-2 to TRBJ2-7; no firm D call. V was clipped by 5 bases and J by 7 bases, with 6 bases between them. Germline CDR1 SGHAT, CDR2 FQNNGV. The CDR3 extends over 10 amino acids. In DNA form, the CDR3 reads TGTGCCAGCAGCCAACTTGAGCAGTACTTC. This gives the protein CASSQLEQYF.

This clonotype was recorded a few times. The CDR3 bases are TGTGCCAGCAGCTTAGCTCAGGGAAACACGGAGCTGTTTTTT. This encodes CASSLAQGNTELFF. The chain carries TRBV7-9 and TRBJ2-2; TRBD1 is a possible D gene (5 bases). The V end was cut by 0 bases, the J end by 10 bases, with 12 bases between. Germline loops: CDR1 SEHNR, CDR2 FQNEAQ (reference sequence). The CDR3 length is 14 residues.

Ten or more counts support this clonotype. The chain has TRBV20-1 and TRBJ2-5; possible D gene TRBD1, 5 bases. Germline V gives CDR1 DFQATT, CDR2 SNEGSKA (reference sequence). V dropped 6 bases and J dropped 3 bases, with 17 bases sitting between them. The CDR3 extends over 14 amino acids. The CDR3 loop reads CSAFLAGLKETQYF. CDR3 nucleotide sequence: TGCAGTGCCTTCCTCGCAGGGCTGAAAGAGACCCAGTACTTC.

This sequence joins TRBV5-5 and TRBJ2-5; the match to TRBD2 covers 11 bases. CDR1 and CDR2 (germline): SGHKS, YYEKEE (reference sequence). CDR3 length: 18 residues. V trimming: 1 base; J trimming: 1 base; junction bases outside the gene matches: 9. As DNA, the CDR3 is TGTGCCAGCAGCTTGTATCCTAGCGGGGGGATTCTCCAAGAGACCCAGTACTTC. Protein sequence: CASSLYPSGGILQETQYF.

This clonotype was counted only a few times. J is TRBJ1-2 and V is TRBV12-3 or TRBV12-4; D uncertain. Trimming stripped 7 bases from V and 2 bases from J, with 17 bases between. CDR3 length: 15 residues. The CDR3 nucleotides are TGTGCCAGCACCCTAACTGAGGGAGCCAACTATGGCTACACCTTC. It encodes CASTLTEGANYGYTF.